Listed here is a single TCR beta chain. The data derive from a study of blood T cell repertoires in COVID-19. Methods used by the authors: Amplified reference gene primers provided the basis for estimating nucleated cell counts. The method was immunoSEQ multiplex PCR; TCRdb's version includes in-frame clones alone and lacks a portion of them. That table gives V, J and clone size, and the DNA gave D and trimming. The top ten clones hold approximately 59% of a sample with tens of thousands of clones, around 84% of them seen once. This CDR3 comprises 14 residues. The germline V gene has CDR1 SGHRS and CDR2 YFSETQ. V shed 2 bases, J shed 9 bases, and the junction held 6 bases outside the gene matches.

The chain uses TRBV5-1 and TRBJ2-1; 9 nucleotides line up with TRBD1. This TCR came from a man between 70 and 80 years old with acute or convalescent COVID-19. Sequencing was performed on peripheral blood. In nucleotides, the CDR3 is TGCGCCAGCAGCTTCCCTACAGGGGGCGGTGAGCAGTTCTTC. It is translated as CASSFPTGGGEQFF.